This T cell receptor beta chain stems from a study of prognosis after radiotherapy for stage I lung cancer. Remarks on this clonotype: Germline is not matched at one junction end, which may reflect a read error.

CDR3 size: 15 residues. Germline CDR1 SGHTA, CDR2 FQGTGA. Using two-round multiplex PCR, the authors amplified TCR beta CDR3 from genomic DNA. Gene-specific TRBV and TRBJ primers were used in PCR round one. From the multiplex PCR reads, TCRdb called clonotypes with MiXCR, one entry per CDR3 protein. Of around 20,000 distinct CDR3 sequences in the sample, 50% to 60% were seen once. V gene TRBV7-3 combines with J gene TRBJ1-5, with D unresolved. This sequence was found in a donor aged 50 or older with non-small cell lung cancer. This material consisted of PBMCs, taken before or after stereotactic body radiation therapy (not recorded which). The CDR3 region has the DNA TGTGCCAGCAGCTTAACAGGAGAGGGCAATCAGCACCAGCATTTT. Encoded protein: CASSLTGEGNQHQHF.